Listed below are T cell receptor beta chains from one sample, sequenced in a study of T cell responses to AZD1222 COVID-19 vaccine. TCRdb keeps only in-frame clones here, not all; method: immunoSEQ multiplex PCR. This sample has fewer than 110,000 clones, with around 90% found just once. Sample: peripheral blood, taken on day 0 of AZD1222 vaccination. The source of these receptors is an adult in good health. CDR3s include the opening cysteine and the closing phenylalanine or tryptophan.

v_gene: TRBV11-2
CDR3aa: CASSLAGRGEKLFF

v_gene: TRBV7-2
CDR3aa: CATESYQETQYF

v_gene: TRBV19
CDR3aa: CASSRTGGNTEAFF

v_gene: TRBV27
CDR3aa: CASSKRNEGSYEQYF

v_gene: TRBV24-1
CDR3aa: CATSDLDLAGAETQYF

v_gene: TRBV12-5
CDR3aa: CASGDRTPGDTQYF

v_gene: TRBV2
CDR3aa: CASSVFARELYF

v_gene: TRBV3-1/TRBV3-2
CDR3aa: CASSRGTAEATGAPLHF

v_gene: TRBV10-3
CDR3aa: CAIRPTGGENTEAFF

v_gene: TRBV2
CDR3aa: CASSGGQNTGELFF

v_gene: TRBV24-1
CDR3aa: CATSDTDTQYF

v_gene: TRBV2
CDR3aa: CASRAGIGEQYF